This T cell receptor beta chain was observed in a study of T cell repertoires in cytomegalovirus infection. Study in general: A matching HLA type, together with CMV infection, was signaled by public TCR beta signatures. Whole-study results and caveats: Clonotype analysis showed dominance of the ex vivo response by HLA-C-restricted CMV-specific TCR beta clonotypes. Cumulative public TCR beta family frequency identified CMV carriers with the relevant HLA.

TCRdb analysed the reads with MiXCR anew, one entry per CDR3 protein. The table lists about 310,000 distinct CDR3 sequences, about 9.2% of them singletons, with around 2.5% in the top ten. The CDR3 is 15 amino acids. Germline CDR1 reads MNHNS; CDR2 reads SASEGT. V dropped 0 bases and J dropped 4; count of bases not matched to a gene: 1. This clonotype was counted between two and nine times. What it binds is not known. This TCR derives from a human donor in good health (CMV status not recorded). Some clones in this sample may be carry-over from other donors' samples. The rearrangement uses TRBV6-1 and TRBJ2-3; 10 nucleotides line up with TRBD2. Sequences were obtained from PBMCs. The CDR3 sequence: CASSEASGGPDTQYF. In DNA, the CDR3 is TGTGCCAGCAGTGAAGCTAGCGGGGGGCCAGATACGCAGTATTTT.